These 24 T cell receptor beta chains were all obtained from the same sample, sequenced in a study of blood T cells in healthy people across ages. Alongside a J-beta primer mix, a sample-barcoded 5' primer served in a second PCR lasting roughly 7 to 11 cycles. MiXCR, applied by TCRdb to the 5' RACE reads, yields one record per CDR3 protein. This sample has hundreds of thousands of distinct CDR3 sequences; roughly half occur once, and the top ten carry roughly 13%. Sequenced material: blood. The receptors originated from a woman aged 80 or older in good health.

The V and J genes are TRBV29-1 and TRBJ1-1, with D unclear. The V gene lost 6 bases and the J gene lost 7 bases, with 12 bases spanning the gap. CDR1 SQVTM and CDR2 ANQGSEA come from the germline V gene. The CDR3 runs to 11 residues. CDR3 sequence reads: CSVAFFREAFF. The DNA of the CDR3 is TGCAGCGTCGCTTTCTTCCGTGAAGCTTTCTTT.

The rearrangement joins TRBV12-5 to TRBJ2-1; maybe TRBD1 (5 bases). The CDR3 is 15 amino acids. With 6 bases removed from V and 4 bases from J, the gap between germline ends came to 16 bases. CDR1 is LGHNT, CDR2 FRNRAP, per germline. CDR3 region: CASGYQGAGYNEQFF. The CDR3 coding sequence is TGTGCTAGTGGATACCAAGGGGCAGGGTACAATGAGCAGTTCTTC.

This chain uses TRBV10-2 with TRBJ1-2; D is undetermined. The germline V and J ends were trimmed by 2 bases and 7 bases, with 17 bases remaining between them. CDR3 length equals 15 residues. Germline assignment: CDR1 WSHSY and CDR2 SAAADI. The CDR3 spells CASSEIWEFVSGYTF. The CDR3 DNA is TGCGCCAGCAGTGAGATCTGGGAGTTCGTCTCTGGCTACACCTTC.

At least ten counts were recorded for this clonotype. This sequence joins TRBV5-1 and TRBJ2-7; D unresolved. The germline CDR1 and CDR2 sequences are SGHRS and YFSETQ. CDR3 length equals 16 residues. Trimming pared 0 bases from V and 0 bases from J, leaving 13 bases between. The CDR3 sequence: CASSLGQTTFSYEQYF. The CDR3 bases are TGCGCCAGCAGCTTGGGGCAGACAACATTCTCCTACGAGCAGTACTTC.

This clonotype appeared many times. The genes are TRBV20-1 and TRBJ2-1; 9 bases align to TRBD2. There are 16 residues in the CDR3. V lost 6 bases and J lost 1; bases outside the gene matches: 10. Germline V gives CDR1 DFQATT, CDR2 SNEGSKA (reference sequence). The CDR3 sequence: CSAKTGTSNSYNEQFF. The CDR3 DNA reads as TGCAGTGCGAAGACCGGGACTAGCAATTCCTACAATGAGCAGTTCTTC.

In this sample, this clonotype turned up a few times. This rearrangement joins TRBV7-9 to TRBJ1-4; 9 nucleotides align to TRBD1. Germline values: CDR1 SEHNR, CDR2 FQNEAQ (reference sequence). The V gene end was trimmed by 5 bases and the J gene end by 5 bases; junction bases not matched to a gene: 12. The CDR3 spans 17 residues. The CDR3 DNA follows: TGTGCCAGCAGCCGTACCTTACCGGGACAGGGAAATGAAAAACTGTTTTTT. It is translated as CASSRTLPGQGNEKLFF.

The chain has TRBV24-1 and TRBJ2-1; TRBD1 agrees at 7 bases. This CDR3 is 15 amino acids long. V was pared by 4 bases and J by 6 bases, with 8 bases of the junction left unmatched. The germline gives CDR1 KGHDR, CDR2 SFDVKD. In nucleotides, the CDR3 is TGTGCCACCAGTGACCCCGGGACAGCTTTCAATGAGCAGTTCTTC. The encoded protein is CATSDPGTAFNEQFF.

This clonotype has more than one count but fewer than ten. The V call is TRBV20-1, the J call TRBJ2-3; 8 bases are a match to TRBD2. Trimming took 5 bases from V and 2 from J; bases not matched to a gene: 12. The CDR3 is made up of 16 amino acids. Germline-derived CDR1 and CDR2 are DFQATT and SNEGSKA (reference sequence). The CDR3 sequence is CSAPLNSGAYTDTQYF. DNA for the CDR3: TGCAGTGCTCCGCTGAATAGCGGGGCTTACACAGATACGCAGTATTTT.

The chain is built from TRBV15 and TRBJ2-1; no firm D call. The CDR3 is 13 amino acids. Germline assignment: CDR1 LNHNV and CDR2 YYDKDF (reference sequence). V was shortened by 5 bases and J by 8 bases, with 13 bases between the two germline ends. The CDR3 DNA is TGTGCCACCAGCCTTTCGACCGAGGATGAGCAGTTCTTC. This sequence encodes CATSLSTEDEQFF.

The table lists this clonotype with a count of one. This chain uses TRBV20-1 with TRBJ2-3; D unclear. CDR1 DFQATT and CDR2 SNEGSKA come from the germline V gene (reference sequence). Between the trimmed V and J ends, which lost 2 bases and 6 bases, there was a span of 15 bases. The CDR3 loop spans 14 amino acids. CDR3 residues: CSARSSFPVDTQYF. The CDR3 DNA reads as TGCAGTGCTAGATCATCGTTCCCGGTGGATACGCAGTATTTT.

CDR3 residues: CASSRAGPNTGELFF. For the CDR3, the DNA is TGTGCCAGCAGCAGAGCAGGTCCGAACACCGGGGAGCTGTTTTTT. The chain combines TRBV7-9 with TRBJ2-2; D ambiguous. The CDR3 loop spans 15 amino acids. V was clipped by 5 bases and J by 0 bases, with 10 bases between them. Germline CDR1 is SEHNR and CDR2 is FQNEAQ (reference sequence).

This clonotype was counted a few times. The V gene is TRBV7-2, the J gene TRBJ2-3; D unclear. Germline V lookup: CDR1 SGHTA, CDR2 FQGNSA. Trimming took 3 bases from V and 14 from J, leaving 15 bases between them. The CDR3 length is 12 residues. CDR3 sequence: CASSLFRDRSYF. CDR3 DNA sequence: TGTGCCAGCAGCTTGTTTCGCGACCGATCGTATTTT.

Ten or more counts support this clonotype. The genes are TRBV29-1 and TRBJ1-2; TRBD1 might be the D (6 bases). Deletions cut 2 bases from V and 2 bases from J, with 6 bases between. Germline V gives CDR1 SQVTM, CDR2 ANQGSEA. CDR3 size: 12 residues. CDR3 nucleotides: TGCAGCGTTGAACAGGGGAACTATGGCTACACCTTC. It specifies CSVEQGNYGYTF.

The V gene is TRBV6-5, the J gene TRBJ1-1; no definite D call. Germline V CDR1 and CDR2: MNHEY, SVGAGI. The V gene lost 0 bases and the J gene lost 4 bases, with 12 bases spanning the gap. The CDR3 spans 15 residues. The CDR3 loop is CASSYSTWGATEAFF. DNA for the CDR3: TGTGCCAGCAGTTACTCGACGTGGGGAGCCACTGAAGCTTTCTTT.

Here the CDR3 reads CASSEALFSDTQYF. CDR3 sequence (DNA): TGTGCCAGCAGTGAAGCGCTGTTTTCAGATACGCAGTATTTT. The chain has TRBV2 and TRBJ2-3; D uncertain. The germline V and J ends were trimmed by 0 bases and 4 bases, with 8 bases remaining between them. The CDR3 totals 14 residues. Germline V lookup: CDR1 SNHLY, CDR2 FYNNEI.

This clonotype appeared many times. This sequence joins TRBV7-9 and TRBJ2-7, with 7 bases that match TRBD2. Looked up from germline, CDR1 is SEHNR and CDR2 is FQNEAQ (reference sequence). This CDR3 region has 16 residues. J lost 1 base, V lost 0 bases, and 6 bases had no gene match. DNA for the CDR3: TGTGCCAGCAGCTTAGCGACTAGCAGCCTATCCTACGAGCAGTACTTC. As protein: CASSLATSSLSYEQYF.

CDR3 DNA: TGTGCCAGCAGCTTAACATCGGGGCACACTGAAGCTTTCTTT. As protein: CASSLTSGHTEAFF. This chain uses TRBV7-2 with TRBJ1-1, with D possibly being TRBD1 (5 bases). Germline assignment: CDR1 SGHTA and CDR2 FQGNSA. Trimming pared 2 bases from V and 3 bases from J, leaving 10 bases between. The CDR3 sequence is 14 residues long.

Ten or more counts support this clonotype. The gene calls are TRBV5-1 and TRBJ2-5; D is undetermined. V was trimmed by 2 bases and J by 3 bases, leaving 14 bases between them. Germline CDR1 reads SGHRS; CDR2 reads YFSETQ. The CDR3 has 15 amino acids. The CDR3, as DNA: TGCGCCAGCAGCTTAACCGGATTTATGGAAGAGACCCAGTACTTC. Translating gives CASSLTGFMEETQYF.

This clonotype was found a few times. This chain uses TRBV15 with TRBJ2-3; TRBD2 is a possible D gene (6 bases). Trimming stripped 0 bases from V and 6 bases from J, with 13 bases between. Germline CDR1 and CDR2: LNHNV and YYDKDF (reference sequence). This CDR3 has 15 amino acids. CDR3 nucleotide sequence: TGTGCCACCAGCAGAGATCGGGACTGGGGTGATACGCAGTATTTT. Protein sequence: CATSRDRDWGDTQYF.

Concerning this clonotype: This may arise from a read error, as a much more abundant clone is one base away. The rearrangement joins TRBV3-1 to TRBJ2-5; the D gene is possibly TRBD2 (6 bases). The J call could be wrong; TRBJ2-7 is a better fit for the DNA end. Germline V gene data show CDR1 as LGHDT and CDR2 as YNNKEL (reference sequence). The CDR3 consists of 14 residues. The CDR3 coding sequence is TGTGCCAGCAGCCCTAATGGCGGGAATTTCGAGCAGTACTTC. Amino acids: CASSPNGGNFEQYF.

The chain has TRBV4-2 and TRBJ2-1, with D maybe TRBD2 (5 bases). V was pared by 0 bases and J by 7 bases, with 13 bases between. The CDR3 has 15 residues. The germline gives CDR1 LGHNA, CDR2 YNFKEQ. CDR3 nucleotide sequence: TGTGCCAGCAGCCAAGATCCGCGGCTAGCAAATGAGCAGTTCTTC. Protein sequence: CASSQDPRLANEQFF.

As for this clonotype: This may arise from a read error, as a much more abundant clone is one base away. The rearrangement links TRBV25-1 to TRBJ2-1, with 9 bases lining up with TRBD1. CDR1 and CDR2 from the germline V gene are MGHDK and SYGVNS. V gave up 4 bases and J gave up 6 bases; unmatched junction bases: 7. The CDR3 runs to 15 residues. The CDR3 reads CASSALGTGLNEQFF. The CDR3, as DNA: TGTGCCAGCAGTGCCCTCGGGACAGGGCTCAATGAGCAGTTCTTC.

CDR3 loop: CSVQGTSEKQYF. DNA of the CDR3: TGCAGCGTTCAGGGGACTAGCGAGAAACAGTACTTC. This chain joins TRBV29-1 and TRBJ2-7; 10 nucleotides align to TRBD2. The CDR3 is 12 residues long. Germline loops: CDR1 SQVTM, CDR2 ANQGSEA. The V gene end was trimmed by 5 bases and the J gene end by 10 bases; junction bases not matched to a gene: 8.

This chain links TRBV29-1 with TRBJ2-7; D perhaps matches TRBD1 (6 bases). V lost 6 bases and J lost 5, with 14 bases in between. The CDR3 runs 12 residues. The germline V gene encodes CDR1 SQVTM and CDR2 ANQGSEA. The CDR3 DNA is TGCAGCGTAGAACAGGGAACCCACGAGCAGTACTTC. Protein product: CSVEQGTHEQYF.